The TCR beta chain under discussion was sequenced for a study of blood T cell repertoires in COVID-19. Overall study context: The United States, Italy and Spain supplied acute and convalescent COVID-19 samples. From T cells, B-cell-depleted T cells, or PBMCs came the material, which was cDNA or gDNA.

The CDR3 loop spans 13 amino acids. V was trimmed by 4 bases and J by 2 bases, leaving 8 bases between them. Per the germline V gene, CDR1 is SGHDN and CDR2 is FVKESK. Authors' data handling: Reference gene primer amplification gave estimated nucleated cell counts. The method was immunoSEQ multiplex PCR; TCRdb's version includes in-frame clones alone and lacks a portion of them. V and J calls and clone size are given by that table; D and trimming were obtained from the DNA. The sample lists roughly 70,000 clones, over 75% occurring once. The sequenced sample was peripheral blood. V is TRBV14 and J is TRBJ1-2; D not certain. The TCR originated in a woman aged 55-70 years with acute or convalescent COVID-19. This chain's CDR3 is CASSREQNYGYTF. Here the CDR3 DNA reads TGTGCCAGCAGCCGCGAACAGAACTATGGCTACACCTTC.